This TCR beta chain appears in the sequencing data of a study of T cells in pancreatic ductal adenocarcinoma. The CDR3 sequence is 15 residues long. With 6 bases removed from V and 7 bases from J, the gap between germline ends came to 18 bases. Germline V CDR1 and CDR2: LNHDA, SQIVND (reference sequence). Clones were sequenced by immunoSEQ multiplex PCR, and TCRdb holds only the in-frame ones, with some missing. Of approximately 5,000 clones listed, 70% to 90% are singletons. Surgery without prior neoadjuvant therapy was the treatment of the selected pancreatic ductal adenocarcinoma patients. The study, taken as a whole, reports: No significant tumor-blood clonality difference; means were about 0.11 and 0.072. The resected pancreatic cancer cohort was biased toward the minority with early-stage disease.

Regarding this clone: Its antigen is unknown.

This TCR was sampled from a human donor with pancreatic ductal adenocarcinoma. This chain connects TRBV19 to TRBJ2-2; D may match TRBD1 or TRBD2 (5 bases each). The sample comprised pancreatic tumor tissue. The CDR3 region is CASRSRLRGIGELFF. The DNA of the CDR3 is TGTGCCAGTAGGTCGAGGTTGAGGGGTATCGGGGAGCTGTTTTTT.